Below are 3 T cell receptor beta chains sequenced from a single sample in a study of PD-1 blockade in classical Hodgkin lymphoma. The data were produced by immunoSEQ multiplex PCR, yet TCRdb's version contains in-frame clones alone and is incomplete. The table shows about 110,000 clones, with roughly 87% occurring only once. No patient escaped relapse after autologous stem cell transplantation, and brentuximab vedotin exposure varied. The specimen comprised peripheral blood mononuclear cells (PBMCs), sampled before the second cycle of nivolumab. These receptor sequences come from a human donor with classical Hodgkin lymphoma.

CDR3 DNA sequence: TGTGCCAGCAACAGGGGACAGGGGGCCGGGGAGCTGTTTTTT. Its translation is CASNRGQGAGELFF. The chain joins TRBV6-1 to TRBJ2-2; 11 positions match TRBD1. Germline CDR1 and CDR2: MNHNS and SASEGT. With 7 bases clipped from V and 6 bases from J, the junction kept 4 bases outside the gene matches. The CDR3 length is 14 residues.

This clone was detected a few times. V usage is TRBV6-5 and J usage is TRBJ2-7; 8 bases match TRBD1. V was pared by 5 bases and J by 7 bases, with 7 bases of the junction left unmatched. Germline CDR1 and CDR2: MNHEY and SVGAGI. This CDR3 region has 13 residues. DNA of the CDR3: TGTGCCAGCAGTAAGACAGGGGCGCGGGAGCAGTACTTC. Its protein is CASSKTGAREQYF.

This rearrangement joins TRBV6-5 to TRBJ1-2; D uncertain. V was clipped by 2 bases and J by 2 bases, with 6 bases between them. Germline CDR1 MNHEY, CDR2 SVGAGI. The CDR3 spans 13 residues. This CDR3 is CASSYTENYGYTF. CDR3 DNA sequence: TGTGCCAGCAGTTACACCGAAAACTATGGCTACACCTTC.